The clone carrying this T cell receptor (beta chain) showed up just once. Measured with immunoSEQ multiplex PCR; TCRdb has only the in-frame clones, and not every one. This sample yields about 200,000 clones, of which more than 75% are seen a single time; approximately 5.6% belongs to the top ten. Germline V gives CDR1 MDHEN, CDR2 SYDVKM. V lost 6 bases and J lost 2; bases outside the gene matches: 7. The CDR3 is made up of 16 amino acids. These data originate in a study of blood T cell repertoires in COVID-19. Across the study: Collection of acute and convalescent COVID-19 samples took place in the United States, Italy and Spain.

Sequenced input: peripheral blood. The genes are TRBV28 and TRBJ2-6, with 7 bases aligning to TRBD2. The clonotype originates from a man in his forties with active or convalescent COVID-19. The CDR3 reads CASRRLAAAGANVLTF. The CDR3 DNA reads TGTGCCAGCAGGCGTCTAGCGGCCGCTGGGGCCAACGTCCTGACTTTC. Full variable domain (outside the CDR3, taken from reference TRBV28 and TRBJ2-6): DVKVTQSSRYLVKRTGEKVFLECVQDMDHENMFWYRQDPGLGLRLIYFSYDVKMKEKGDIPEGYSVSREKKERFSLILESASTNQTSMYLCASRRLAAAGANVLTFGAGSRLTVL.